The sequence of this T cell receptor (beta chain) was determined in a study of shared clonotypes between healthy human individuals. Regarding the study as a whole: The study sampled only blood, and tissue repertoires likely differ. A limitation of the genetic and exposure-history diversity represented arose from few donors.

The germline gives CDR1 WNHNN, CDR2 SYGVQD (reference sequence). CDR3 length: 17 residues. Trimming cost V 10 bases and J 2 bases, with 25 bases left between them. TCRdb's table, derived via immunoSEQ multiplex PCR, lists solely in-frame clones and lacks some. Among some 740,000 clones listed, 80% to 95% were seen once. Naive CD8 cells were CD45RO-negative, positively selected for CCR7, excluding terminally differentiated effector memory CD45RA+ cells. This clone has only one observation. What it binds is unknown. The sequence was collected from a man aged 25 to 40 in good health. Specimen: naive CD8+ T cells sorted from blood. The V gene is TRBV10-1, the J gene TRBJ2-3, with D unclear. This CDR3 is CATCGSGPLCDTDTQYF. The CDR3 DNA reads as TGCGCCACCTGCGGATCCGGTCCCCTTTGCGACACAGATACGCAGTATTTT.